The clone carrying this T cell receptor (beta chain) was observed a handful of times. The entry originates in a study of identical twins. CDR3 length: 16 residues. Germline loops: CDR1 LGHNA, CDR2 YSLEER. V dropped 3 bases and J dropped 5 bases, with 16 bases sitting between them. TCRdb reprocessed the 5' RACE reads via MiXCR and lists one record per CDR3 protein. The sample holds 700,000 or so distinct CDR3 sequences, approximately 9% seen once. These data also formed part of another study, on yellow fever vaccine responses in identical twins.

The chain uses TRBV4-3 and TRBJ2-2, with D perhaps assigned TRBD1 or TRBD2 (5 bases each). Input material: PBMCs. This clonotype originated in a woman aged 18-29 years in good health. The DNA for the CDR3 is TGCGCCAGCAGCCAGGACCTTGGGGGAGAGACCGGGGAGCTGTTTTTT. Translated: CASSQDLGGETGELFF.